The 11 T cell receptor beta chains in this list originate from one sample, sequenced in a study of CXCR3-negative and CXCR3-positive naive CD8 T cells. TRB cDNA was prepared as libraries by UMI-labeled 5' RACE. Reanalyzing the 5' RACE reads, TCRdb keeps one entry per CDR3 protein, without DNA. Recorded here are some 150,000 distinct CDR3 sequences; the top ten clones represent about 0.28%. Which antigens these TCRs recognize remains unknown. The study, taken as a whole, reports: Naive cells with CXCR3 showed TRB CDR3s that were more hydrophobic than those in CXCR3-negative naive cells.

The specimen was naive CXCR3+ CD8+ T cells from blood. Described subset: CD45RO-CCR7+CD27+CD95- naive CD8+ T cells expressing CXCR3 (TNR3+). The source of these receptors is a human donor in good health. Some clones in this sample may be carry-over from other donors' samples.

This chain uses TRBV6-4 with TRBJ2-2; there is no DNA to check the TCRdb D call of TRBD1. The V gene's germline CDR1 is MRHNA and CDR2 SNTAGT. The CDR3 covers 15 residues. CDR3 residues: CASSLSQGDTGELFF.

The chain uses TRBV3-1 and TRBJ1-1. Per germline, CDR1 LGHDT and CDR2 YNNKEL (reference sequence). This CDR3 is built from 14 residues. CDR3 region: CASSQPDVNTEAFF.

The chain carries TRBV7-2 and TRBJ1-5; TCRdb's assignment of TRBD1 cannot be checked, as there is no DNA. Germline V lookup: CDR1 SGHTA, CDR2 FQGNSA. The CDR3 length is 15 residues. The CDR3 reads CASSPSVGGDQPQHF.

CDR3 sequence reads: CASKDRTAGYYEQYF. This sequence joins TRBV6-2 or TRBV6-3 and TRBJ2-7; TCRdb designates TRBD1, a call that cannot be tested without DNA. The CDR3 sequence is 15 residues long. The V gene's germline CDR1 is MNHEY and CDR2 SVGEGT.

The rearrangement links TRBV27 to TRBJ1-1; TCRdb indicates TRBD1, and absent DNA this call remains unverified. Germline assignment: CDR1 MNHEY and CDR2 SMNVEV (reference sequence). The CDR3 is 14 residues long. CDR3 sequence reads: CASSFGGLGTEAFF.

V gene TRBV28 combines with J gene TRBJ2-7. Germline CDR1 reads MDHEN; CDR2 reads SYDVKM. The CDR3 loop spans 12 amino acids. CDR3 in amino acids: CASSFFRYEQYF.

V gene TRBV25-1 combines with J gene TRBJ2-7; the TCRdb call, TRBD1, lacks DNA for checking. Germline V gives CDR1 MGHDK, CDR2 SYGVNS. The length of the CDR3 is 13 residues. CDR3: CASSDLQGSEQYF.

The rearrangement joins TRBV5-5 to TRBJ2-3; TCRdb names TRBD1, which stays unverified in the absence of DNA. The CDR3 covers 15 residues. CDR1 is SGHKS and CDR2 is YYEKEE in the germline V gene (reference sequence). The CDR3 loop is CASSPTGVTIDTQYF.

Here the CDR3 reads CAWSLSDTEAFF. The rearrangement uses TRBV30 and TRBJ1-1. CDR3 length: 12 amino acids. CDR1 is GTSNPN and CDR2 is SVGIG in the germline V gene (reference sequence).

The chain employs TRBV5-1 and TRBJ2-3; TCRdb's D call of TRBD2 is untestable without DNA. The germline V gene has CDR1 SGHRS and CDR2 YFSETQ. The CDR3 has 15 residues. This CDR3 is CASSLREVLPDTQYF. The full variable domain, with the rest looked up from reference TRBV5-1 and TRBJ2-3, is KAGVTQTPRYLIKTRGQQVTLSCSPISGHRSVSWYQQTPGQGLQFLFEYFSETQRNKGNFPGRFSGRQFSNSRSEMNVSTLELGDSALYLCASSLREVLPDTQYFGPGTRLTVL.

The gene calls are TRBV5-1 and TRBJ2-3; without DNA, the TCRdb call of TRBD2 cannot be checked. CDR3 length: 15 residues. The germline CDR1 and CDR2 sequences are SGHRS and YFSETQ. The CDR3 is CASSHEAGGPHTQYF.